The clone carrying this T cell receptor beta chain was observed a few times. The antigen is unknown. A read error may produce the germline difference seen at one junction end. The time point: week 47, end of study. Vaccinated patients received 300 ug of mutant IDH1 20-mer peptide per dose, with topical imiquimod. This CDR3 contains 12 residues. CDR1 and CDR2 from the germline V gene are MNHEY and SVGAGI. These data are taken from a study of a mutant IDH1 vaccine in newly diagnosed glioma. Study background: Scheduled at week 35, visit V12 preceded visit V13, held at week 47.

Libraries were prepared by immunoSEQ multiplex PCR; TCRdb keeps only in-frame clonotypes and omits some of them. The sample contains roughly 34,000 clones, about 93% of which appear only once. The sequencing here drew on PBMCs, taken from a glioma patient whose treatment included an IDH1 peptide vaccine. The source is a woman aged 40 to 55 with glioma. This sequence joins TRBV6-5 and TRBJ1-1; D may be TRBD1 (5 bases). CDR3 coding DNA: TGTGCCAGCAGCTCAGGGAACCCTGAGGCTTTCTTT. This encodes CASSSGNPEAFF.